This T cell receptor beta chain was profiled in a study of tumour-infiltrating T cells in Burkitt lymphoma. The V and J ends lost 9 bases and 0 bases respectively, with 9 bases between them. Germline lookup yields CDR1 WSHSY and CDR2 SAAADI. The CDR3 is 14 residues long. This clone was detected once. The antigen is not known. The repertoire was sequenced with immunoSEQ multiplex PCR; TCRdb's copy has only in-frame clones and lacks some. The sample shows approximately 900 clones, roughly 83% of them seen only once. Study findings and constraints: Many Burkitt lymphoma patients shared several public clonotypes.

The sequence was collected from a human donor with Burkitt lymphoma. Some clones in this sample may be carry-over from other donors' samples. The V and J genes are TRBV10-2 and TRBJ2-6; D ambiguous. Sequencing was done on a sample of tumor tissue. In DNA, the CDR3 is TGCGCCAGTGGGGATCCCTCTGGGGCCAACGTCCTGACTTTC. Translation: CASGDPSGANVLTF.